This entry features one T cell receptor (beta chain) sequence. Its antigen is not known. This CDR3 is built from 14 residues. The V gene end was trimmed by 6 bases and the J gene end by 5 bases; junction bases not matched to a gene: 6. CDR1 SNHLY and CDR2 FYNNEI come from the germline V gene. The data were taken from a study of OX40 agonist ivuxolimab in advanced cancers. Overall study context: Among those enrolled, mean age was approximately 62 years (range roughly 23 to 90) and over 70% were male.

Overall study findings and caveats: Patients with a partial response at 0.1-3.0 mg/kg had among the lowest clonal expansion. Compared with CD4+, CD8+ T cells on average had more expanded clones.

Sequencing was performed with immunoSEQ multiplex PCR; in TCRdb, only in-frame clones are kept and a portion is missing. The sample holds under 80,000 clones, more than 85% seen once. The clonotype was recovered from an adult with an advanced solid tumor such as melanoma, head and neck, liver or kidney cancer. The sample in question was CD4+ or CD8+ T cells sorted from blood, obtained in a trial of the OX40 agonist ivuxolimab. The chain has TRBV2 and TRBJ1-1; TRBD1 aligns across 10 bases. The CDR3 loop reads CASSPDRGRTEAFF. For the CDR3, the DNA is TGTGCCAGCAGCCCCGACAGGGGGCGAACTGAAGCTTTCTTT.